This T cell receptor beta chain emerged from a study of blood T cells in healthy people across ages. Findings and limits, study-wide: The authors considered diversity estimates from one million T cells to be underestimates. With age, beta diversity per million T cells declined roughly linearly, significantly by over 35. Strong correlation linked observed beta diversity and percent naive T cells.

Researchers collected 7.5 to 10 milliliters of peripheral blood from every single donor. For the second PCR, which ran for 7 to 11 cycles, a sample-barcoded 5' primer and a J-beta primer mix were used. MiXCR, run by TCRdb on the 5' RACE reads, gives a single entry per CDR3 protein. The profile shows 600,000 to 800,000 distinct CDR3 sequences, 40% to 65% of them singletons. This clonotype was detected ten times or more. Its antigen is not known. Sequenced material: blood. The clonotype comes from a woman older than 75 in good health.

Here the CDR3 reads CSARATGANTEAFF. CDR3 DNA sequence: TGCAGTGCTAGAGCGACAGGGGCGAACACTGAAGCTTTCTTT. The J gene is TRBJ1-1, the V gene TRBV20-1, with 8 nucleotides matching TRBD1. The germline V gene encodes CDR1 DFQATT and CDR2 SNEGSKA (reference sequence). V trimming: 1 base; J trimming: 1 base; junction bases outside the gene matches: 2. The CDR3 is 14 amino acids.